This TCR beta chain stems from a study of CD8+ T cells in alopecia areata. In the study overall: Once tofacitinib had been taken for 6 to 18 months, 6 months off drug followed. Whole-study results and caveats: Normal skin's resident alphabeta T cells are also sequenced in scalp samples. Whereas mice showed it more clearly, TCR sharing across patients was murkier, possibly because of HLA.

The CDR3 sequence is 17 residues long. CDR1 LGHNT and CDR2 FRNRAP come from the germline V gene. The ends lost 4 bases at V and 6 bases at J; junction bases unmatched: 11. Once RNA had been extracted, it was reverse transcribed into cDNA to act as the sequencing template. Produced via immunoSEQ multiplex PCR; TCRdb's table is partial and in-frame only. The sample lists approximately 180,000 clones, about 72% occurring once. As for this clone: Its antigen is unknown.

The material sequenced was CD8+ T cells sorted from blood, taken at week 0. The sequence was obtained from a human donor with alopecia areata. The rearrangement uses TRBV12-5 and TRBJ2-1; 11 nucleotides agree with TRBD2. The CDR3 loop reads CASGCPLAGGLANEQFF. CDR3 in DNA: TGTGCTAGTGGTTGCCCTTTAGCGGGGGGGCTTGCCAATGAGCAGTTCTTC.